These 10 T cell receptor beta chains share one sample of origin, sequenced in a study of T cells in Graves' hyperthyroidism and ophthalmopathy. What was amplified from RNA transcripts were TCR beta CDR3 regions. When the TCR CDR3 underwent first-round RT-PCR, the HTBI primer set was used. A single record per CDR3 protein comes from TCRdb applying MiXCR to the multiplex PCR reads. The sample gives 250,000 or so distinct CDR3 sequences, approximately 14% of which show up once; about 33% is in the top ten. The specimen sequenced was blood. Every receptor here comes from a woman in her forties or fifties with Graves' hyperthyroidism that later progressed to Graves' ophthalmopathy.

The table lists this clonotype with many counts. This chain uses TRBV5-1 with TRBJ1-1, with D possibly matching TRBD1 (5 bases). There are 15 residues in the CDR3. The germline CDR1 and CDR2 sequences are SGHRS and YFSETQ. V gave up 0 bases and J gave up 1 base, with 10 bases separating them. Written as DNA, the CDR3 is TGCGCCAGCAGCTTGGCCGAGGGGAGGAACACTGAAGCTTTCTTT. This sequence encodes CASSLAEGRNTEAFF.

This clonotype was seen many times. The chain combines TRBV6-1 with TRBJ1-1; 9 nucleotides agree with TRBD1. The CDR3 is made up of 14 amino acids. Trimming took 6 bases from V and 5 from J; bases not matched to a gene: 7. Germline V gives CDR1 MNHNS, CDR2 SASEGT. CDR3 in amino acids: CASRYRGQWTEAFF. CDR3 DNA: TGTGCCAGCAGGTACAGGGGGCAATGGACTGAAGCTTTCTTT.

CDR3 sequence reads: CSAYHPPGTSSYNEQFF. The CDR3 DNA reads TGCAGTGCTTACCATCCACCTGGGACTAGTTCCTACAATGAGCAGTTCTTC. The genes are TRBV20-1 and TRBJ2-1, with 8 bases lining up with TRBD2. Losses at the gene ends were 5 bases for V and 1 base for J; bases not matched to a gene: 13. The CDR3 sequence is 17 residues long. Germline CDR1 DFQATT, CDR2 SNEGSKA (reference sequence).

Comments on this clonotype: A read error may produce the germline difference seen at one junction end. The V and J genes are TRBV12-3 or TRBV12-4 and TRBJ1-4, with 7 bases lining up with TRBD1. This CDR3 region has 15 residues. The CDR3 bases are TGTGCCAGCAGCCTCGGACAGGCAACTAATGACAAACTGTTTTTT. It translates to CASSLGQATNDKLFF.

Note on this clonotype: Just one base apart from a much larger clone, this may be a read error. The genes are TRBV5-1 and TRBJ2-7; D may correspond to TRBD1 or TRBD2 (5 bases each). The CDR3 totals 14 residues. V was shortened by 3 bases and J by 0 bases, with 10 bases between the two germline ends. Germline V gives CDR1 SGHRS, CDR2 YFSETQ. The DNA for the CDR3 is TGCGCCAGCAGCTCCCGGGACGACTCCTACGAGCAGTACTTC. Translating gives CASSSRDDSYEQYF.

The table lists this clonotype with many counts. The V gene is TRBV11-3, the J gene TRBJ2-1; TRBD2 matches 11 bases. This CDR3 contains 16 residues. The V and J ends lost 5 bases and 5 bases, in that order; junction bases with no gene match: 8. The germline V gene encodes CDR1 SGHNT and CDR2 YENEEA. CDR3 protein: CASSQATSGSDNEQFF. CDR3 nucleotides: TGTGCCAGCAGCCAAGCTACTAGCGGGAGTGACAATGAGCAGTTCTTC. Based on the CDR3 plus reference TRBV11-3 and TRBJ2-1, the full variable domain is EAGVVQSPRYKIIEKKQPVAFWCNPISGHNTLYWYLQNLGQGPELLIRYENEEAVDDSQLPKDRFSAERLKGVDSTLKIQPAELGDSAVYLCASSQATSGSDNEQFFGPGTRLTVL.

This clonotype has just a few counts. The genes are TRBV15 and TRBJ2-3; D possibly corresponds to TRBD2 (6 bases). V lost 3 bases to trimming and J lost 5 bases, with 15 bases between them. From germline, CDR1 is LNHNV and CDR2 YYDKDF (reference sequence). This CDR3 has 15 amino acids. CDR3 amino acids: CATSSSGARGDTQYF. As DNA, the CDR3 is TGTGCCACCAGCAGTAGCGGTGCAAGGGGAGATACGCAGTATTTT.

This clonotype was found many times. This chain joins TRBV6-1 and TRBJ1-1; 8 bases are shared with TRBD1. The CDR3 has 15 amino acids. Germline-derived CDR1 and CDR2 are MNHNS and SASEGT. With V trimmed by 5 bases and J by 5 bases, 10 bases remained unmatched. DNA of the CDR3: TGTGCCAGCAGTTACGCCGAGACAGGGGTAACTGAAGCTTTCTTT. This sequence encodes CASSYAETGVTEAFF.

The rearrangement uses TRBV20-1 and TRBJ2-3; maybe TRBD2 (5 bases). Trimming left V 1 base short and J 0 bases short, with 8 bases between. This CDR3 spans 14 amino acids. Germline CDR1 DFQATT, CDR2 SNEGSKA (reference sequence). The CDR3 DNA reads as TGCAGTGCTAGAGCTCGGACTAGCACAGATACGCAGTATTTT. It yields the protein CSARARTSTDTQYF.

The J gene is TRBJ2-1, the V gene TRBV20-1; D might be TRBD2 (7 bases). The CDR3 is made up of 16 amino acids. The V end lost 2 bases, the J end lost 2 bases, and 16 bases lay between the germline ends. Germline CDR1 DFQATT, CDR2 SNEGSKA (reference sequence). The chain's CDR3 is CSARFARGGPYNEQFF. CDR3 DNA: TGCAGTGCTAGATTTGCTAGGGGGGGCCCCTACAATGAGCAGTTCTTC.